This T cell receptor beta chain was obtained from a study of blood T cell repertoires in COVID-19. Study-wide context: Collection of acute and convalescent COVID-19 samples took place in the United States, Italy and Spain. T cells, B-cell-depleted T cells, or PBMCs provided the cDNA or gDNA that served as material.

The CDR3 has 14 residues. The V end was cut by 4 bases, the J end by 2 bases, with 9 bases between. Germline loops: CDR1 SGHDN, CDR2 FVKESK. In the authors' workflow: The authors estimated nucleated cell counts from reference gene primer amplification. Some clones are missing from TCRdb's copy, which holds only in-frame ones; the method was immunoSEQ multiplex PCR. The V and J calls and clone size are taken from that table; D and trimming were inferred from the DNA. The repertoire holds fewer than 120,000 clones, with 76% as singletons. Sequencing input: peripheral blood. This chain connects TRBV14 to TRBJ2-1; D unclear. The receptor was derived from an elderly woman with acute or convalescent COVID-19. The CDR3 nucleotides read TGTGCCAGCAGCCGTGGGCACCCCTACAATGAGCAGTTCTTC. It yields the protein CASSRGHPYNEQFF.